Listed below are T cell receptor beta chains from one sample, sequenced in a study of T cells in Graves' hyperthyroidism and ophthalmopathy. TCRdb passed the multiplex PCR reads through MiXCR, listing each CDR3 protein once. Of about 300,000 distinct CDR3 sequences detected, 10% to 15% appear once; the ten largest clones hold almost 8%. Sequencing was done on a sample of blood. These receptors all come from a woman aged 30 to 39 with Graves' hyperthyroidism that later progressed to Graves' ophthalmopathy. The conserved cysteine and the conserved F or W are not part of the CDR3 here. Fields, in order: V gene, J gene, CDR3 protein.

TRBV29-1	TRBJ2-7	SVESPTWDLSSYEQY
TRBV20-1	TRBJ2-3	SADNGLENVDTQY
TRBV6-1	TRBJ2-7	ASTREGEQY
TRBV12-3/TRBV12-4	TRBJ2-7	ASRRTSASSYEQY
TRBV5-5	TRBJ2-7	ASSLSGQGNYEQY
TRBV7-2	TRBJ2-7	ASSVRTSETHPYEQY
TRBV20-1	TRBJ2-1	SARDMDSGDPYNEQF
TRBV28	TRBJ2-3	ASSSPGLAGTDTQY
TRBV18	TRBJ1-6	ASSPTSYNSPLH
TRBV24-1	TRBJ2-1	ATSDGDSGSDNEQF
TRBV3-2	TRBJ2-5	ASSQGRLLADYQETQY
TRBV13	TRBJ2-1	ASSFEGGLAAYNEQF
TRBV6-2/TRBV6-3	TRBJ2-5	ASSRLAEETQY
TRBV7-3	TRBJ2-7	ASGLAGLYEQY
TRBV7-3	TRBJ1-1	ASSFGPEGNTEAF
TRBV18	TRBJ2-7	ASSPVLSGRVWEQY
TRBV20-1	TRBJ1-1	SAKTGANTEAF
TRBV20-1	TRBJ2-7	SASGGRAPYDYYEQY
TRBV12-3/TRBV12-4	TRBJ1-5	ASRREDQPQH
TRBV4-3	TRBJ2-6	ASSQDSGTGANVLT
TRBV6-1	TRBJ2-7	ASSDFRLALRTYTYEQY
TRBV5-1	TRBJ2-5	ASSLAGTGRRETQY
TRBV7-3	TRBJ1-6	ASSEEGNSPLH
TRBV6-1	TRBJ1-5	ASSESGTGQPQH
TRBV19	TRBJ2-3	ASSPVSPDTQY
TRBV3-1	TRBJ2-1	ASSHMNEQF
TRBV7-8	TRBJ1-1	ASSLEGRRGDTEAF
TRBV7-8	TRBJ2-3	ASSLKWREGRDTQY
TRBV3-1	TRBJ1-3	ASTKEVNGNTIY
TRBV9	TRBJ2-1	ASSVAPVVAGLDNEQF
TRBV28	TRBJ2-7	ASSLRTSGRHEQY
TRBV5-1	TRBJ2-7	ASSLSGVYEQY
TRBV5-5	TRBJ2-1	ASSLNPGYEQF
TRBV5-1	TRBJ2-5	ATHPGNGGETQY
TRBV6-2/TRBV6-3	TRBJ1-1	ASRRDRANTEAF
TRBV6-1	TRBJ2-7	ASSYIGDEQY
TRBV20-1	TRBJ1-1	SARERAGPPEAF
TRBV4-1	TRBJ1-1	ASSQPENTEAF
TRBV24-1	TRBJ2-1	ATSDLSAGHNEQF
TRBV7-9	TRBJ2-1	ASSPRESSYNEQF
TRBV6-2/TRBV6-3	TRBJ1-2	ASSREGGYT
TRBV30	TRBJ1-1	AWTMGGNTEAF
TRBV2	TRBJ2-3	ASVTSGASGTDTQY
TRBV4-3	TRBJ1-1	ASSQVGGRKGTEAF
TRBV24-1	TRBJ1-5	ATSDAGTNQPQH
TRBV28	TRBJ2-7	ASSRPGTGSYEQY
TRBV19	TRBJ2-7	ASSSWWDRGHEQY
TRBV14	TRBJ2-1	ASSSAGSSSYNEQF
TRBV4-3	TRBJ2-4	ASSQDGLAGNKNIQY
TRBV28	TRBJ1-5	ASTPGVQPQH
TRBV3-1	TRBJ1-4	ASSQEDQGLWNEKLF
TRBV30	TRBJ1-2	AWRGSGYGYT
TRBV5-1	TRBJ1-1	ASSSDRLGNTEAF
TRBV3-1	TRBJ1-1	ASSDPAAGNTEAF
TRBV28	TRBJ1-2	ASSLGGRGRYGYT
TRBV10-3	TRBJ2-5	AITRTGTAGETQY
TRBV11-2	TRBJ1-5	ASSLVGGREPQH
TRBV20-1	TRBJ2-1	SALHPYNEQF
TRBV6-1	TRBJ1-1	ASRGANTEAF